This T cell receptor beta chain is from a study of blood T cell repertoires in COVID-19. V lost 0 bases and J 1 base, leaving 10 bases between the germline ends. The CDR3 consists of 15 residues. CDR1 is SGHDT and CDR2 is YYEEEE in the germline V gene. Authors' processing steps: Amplified reference gene primers provided the basis for estimating nucleated cell counts. Assay used: immunoSEQ multiplex PCR; TCRdb lists only in-frame clones, some missing. That table supplies the V and J calls and clone size; D and trimming were determined from the DNA. Of approximately 250,000 clones in the sample, roughly 86% were seen once.

V gene TRBV5-6 combines with J gene TRBJ1-2, with D possibly being TRBD1 (5 bases). The clonotype was recovered from a woman aged 25 to 39 who had recovered from COVID-19. The specimen was PBMCs or T cells enriched from blood (not recorded which). The CDR3 sequence: CASSLAHRLNYGYTF. The CDR3 DNA reads as TGTGCCAGCAGCTTGGCCCACAGGCTTAACTATGGCTACACCTTC. The variable domain in full, with the rest retrieved from reference TRBV5-6 and TRBJ1-2, is DAGVTQSPTHLIKTRGQQVTLRCSPKSGHDTVSWYQQALGQGPQFIFQYYEEEERQRGNFPDRFSGHQFPNYSSELNVNALLLGDSALYLCASSLAHRLNYGYTFGSGTRLTVV.